This T cell receptor (beta chain) came from a study of blood T cell repertoires in COVID-19. About the study: T cells, B-cell-depleted T cells, or PBMCs provided the cDNA or gDNA that served as material.

Some clones are missing from TCRdb's copy, which holds only in-frame ones; the method was immunoSEQ multiplex PCR. Among 150,000 to 200,000 clones listed, 88% were seen once. Looked up from germline, CDR1 is GTSNPN and CDR2 is SVGIG (reference sequence). V was clipped by 0 bases and J by 1 base, with 10 bases between them. The CDR3 loop spans 15 amino acids. Clinical histories supplied by participants themselves formed the basis of cohort assignment. Sequenced material: PBMCs or T cells enriched from blood (not recorded which). J is TRBJ1-3 and V is TRBV30; D gene uncertain. The origin of this receptor is a woman younger than 30 who had recovered from COVID-19. The CDR3 DNA sequence: TGTGCCTGGAGTGTACATAGGAGGTCTGGAAACACCATATATTTT. Translation gives CAWSVHRRSGNTIYF.